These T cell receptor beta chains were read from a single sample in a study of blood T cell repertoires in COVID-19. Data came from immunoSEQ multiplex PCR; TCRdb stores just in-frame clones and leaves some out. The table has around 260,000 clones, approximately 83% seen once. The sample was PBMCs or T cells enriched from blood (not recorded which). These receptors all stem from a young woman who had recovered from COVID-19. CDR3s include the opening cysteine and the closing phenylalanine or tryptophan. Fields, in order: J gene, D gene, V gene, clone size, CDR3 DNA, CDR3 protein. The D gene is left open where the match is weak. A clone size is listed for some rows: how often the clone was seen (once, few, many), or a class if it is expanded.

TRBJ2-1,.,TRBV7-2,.,TGTGCCAGCAGCCAGGAGGGACAGAGACCCAATGAGCAGTTCTTC,CASSQEGQRPNEQFF
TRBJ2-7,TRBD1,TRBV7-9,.,TGTGCCAGCAGCTTAAACCAGGGGGCCTACGAGCAGTACTTC,CASSLNQGAYEQYF
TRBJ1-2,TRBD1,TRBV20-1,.,TGCAGTGTCGACAGGGGATATGGCTACACCTTC,CSVDRGYGYTF
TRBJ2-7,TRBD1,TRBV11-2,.,TGTGCCAGCAGCTTGGGGCCTACAGGACAGGACATAGGGTACGAGCAGTACTTC,CASSLGPTGQDIGYEQYF
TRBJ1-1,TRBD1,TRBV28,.,TGTGCCAGCACCCGACAGGGGGGGGCCACTGAAGCTTTCTTT,CASTRQGGATEAFF
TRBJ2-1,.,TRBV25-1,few,TGTGCCAGCAGTAAAGCGGGTTGGAACAATGAGCAGTTCTTC,CASSKAGWNNEQFF
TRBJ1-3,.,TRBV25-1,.,TGTGCCAGCAGTGACAAGAGCTCTGGAAACACCATATATTTT,CASSDKSSGNTIYF
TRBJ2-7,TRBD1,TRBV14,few,TGTGCCAGCAGCCAAGGTCCAGGGGGCTACGAGCAGTACTTC,CASSQGPGGYEQYF
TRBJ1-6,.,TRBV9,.,TGTGCCAGCAGCTCCCGTGGGCAGAATAATTCACCCCTCCACTTT,CASSSRGQNNSPLHF
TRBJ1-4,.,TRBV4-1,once,TGCGCCAGCAGCCAAGAGGGGGGGAGAACTAATGAAAAACTGTTTTTT,CASSQEGGRTNEKLFF
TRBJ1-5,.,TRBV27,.,TGTGCCAGCAGTTCCTGGGGGGGGGACAATCAGCCCCAGCATTTT,CASSSWGGDNQPQHF
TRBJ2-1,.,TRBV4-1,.,TGCGCCAGCAGCCAAGAACCGCGGGACTACAATGAGCAGTTCTTC,CASSQEPRDYNEQFF
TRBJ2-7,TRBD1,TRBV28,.,TGTGCCAGCAGTTACGGGACAGGCACGTACGAGCAGTACTTC,CASSYGTGTYEQYF
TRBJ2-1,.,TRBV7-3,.,TGTGCCAGCAGCTTAACCGGACTTACCGGCAATGAGCAGTTCTTC,CASSLTGLTGNEQFF
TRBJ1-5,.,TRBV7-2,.,TGTGCCAGCAGCTTAGACAGGGTCGGTCAGCCCCAGCATTTT,CASSLDRVGQPQHF
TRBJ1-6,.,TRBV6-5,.,TGTGCCAGCAGTTACGGGAGGGATTCACCCCTCCACTTT,CASSYGRDSPLHF
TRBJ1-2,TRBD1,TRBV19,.,TGTGCCAGTAGGGAGTTGGGACAGGGGGTTGGAAACTATGGCTACACCTTC,CASRELGQGVGNYGYTF
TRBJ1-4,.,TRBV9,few,TGTGCCAGCAGCGTAGGTACAGGGAATAATGAAAAACTGTTTTTT,CASSVGTGNNEKLFF
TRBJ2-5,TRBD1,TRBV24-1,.,TGTGCCACCAGGGGGACAGGTCGGGAGACCCAGTACTTC,CATRGTGRETQYF
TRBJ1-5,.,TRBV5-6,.,TGTGCCAGCAGCTCCAGTGCCTTTAGCAATCAGCCCCAGCATTTT,CASSSSAFSNQPQHF
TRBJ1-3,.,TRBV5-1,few,TGCGCCAGCAGCTTGGGGACAAGCTCTGGAAACACCATATATTTT,CASSLGTSSGNTIYF
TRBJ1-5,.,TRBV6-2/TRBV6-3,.,TGTGCCAGCAGTCCAGGGGAGAATCAGCCCCAGCATTTT,CASSPGENQPQHF
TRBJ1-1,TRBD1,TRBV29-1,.,TGCGGTGGGGGCCGGGACAGTAACACTGAAGCTTTCTTT,CGGGRDSNTEAFF
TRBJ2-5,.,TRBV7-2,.,TGTGCCAGCAGCTTAGTTGGCCGAACGACAGAAGAGACCCAGTACTTC,CASSLVGRTTEETQYF
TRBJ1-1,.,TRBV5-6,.,TGTGCCTGCCGGCGGTGGAACACTGAAGCTTTCTTT,CACRRWNTEAFF
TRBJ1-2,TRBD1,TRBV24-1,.,TGTGCCACCAGTGACACGGACAGGGGGAATGGCTACACCTTC,CATSDTDRGNGYTF
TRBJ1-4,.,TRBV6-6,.,TGTGCCAGCAGTTACAGGACTACAACTAATGAAAAACTGTTTTTT,CASSYRTTTNEKLFF
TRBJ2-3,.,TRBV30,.,TGTGCCTGGAATCCTAGTGAGACAGATACGCAGTATTTT,CAWNPSETDTQYF